Listed below are T cell receptor beta chains from one sample, sequenced in a study of molecular identifiers for immune sequencing clone quantification. TCRdb passed the PCR reads through MiXCR, listing each CDR3 protein once. The repertoire includes some 590,000 distinct CDR3 sequences, about 25% of them detected once, and approximately 0.75% sits in the top ten. The specimen sequenced was naive CD8+ T cells from blood, with Jurkat cell RNA spiked in. These receptors were taken from a human donor in good health. Some libraries in this study had Jurkat cell RNA spiked in. CDR3s include the opening cysteine and the closing phenylalanine or tryptophan. The order of the fields is clone size, J gene, D gene, V gene, CDR3 DNA, CDR3 protein. A D gene is named only where the DNA matches it firmly. For some rows the clone size is stated as once, few or many, or as a class when expanded; others skip it.

>NA|TRBJ1-5|NA|TRBV10-3
TGTGCCATCAGTGAGTCGGGAGATACGCAGCATTTT
CAISESGDTQHF
>many|TRBJ2-7|NA|TRBV20-1
TGCAGTGCTCCGACTAAGGCTAGAGGAGAGCAGTACTTC
CSAPTKARGEQYF
>NA|TRBJ2-3|TRBD2|TRBV30
TGTGCCTATAGCGGGGGGGCCCCAGATACGCAGTATTTT
CAYSGGAPDTQYF
>many|TRBJ1-1|NA|TRBV9
TGTGCCAGCAGCGTTGAGGGTGTCGCTGAAGCTTTCTTT
CASSVEGVAEAFF
>many|TRBJ1-2|NA|TRBV6-7
TGTGCCAGCAGCCCCGTCCTAGACGCCTATGGCTACACCTTC
CASSPVLDAYGYTF
>many|TRBJ2-3|NA|TRBV29-1
TGCAGCGTTGTGGGACCTGGCACAGATACGCAGTATTTT
CSVVGPGTDTQYF
>few|TRBJ1-1|NA|TRBV5-5
TGTGCCAGCAGCGCCGACAGGTGGATTAACACTGAAGCTTTCTTT
CASSADRWINTEAFF
>NA|TRBJ1-2|TRBD1|TRBV20-1
TGCAGTGCTCCGCTACAGGGGAACTATGGCTACACCTTC
CSAPLQGNYGYTF
>many|TRBJ2-3|NA|TRBV5-1
TGCGCCAGCAGAGGAACCCCTTTCGGTGGATACGGCGATACGCAGTATTTT
CASRGTPFGGYGDTQYF
>few|TRBJ1-1|NA|TRBV20-1
TGCAGTGCGCCCGACAGGTTCGGTGCTTTCTTT
CSAPDRFGAFF
>NA|TRBJ2-3|NA|TRBV20-1
TGCAGTGCTAGAGATCTCCACGGCGCCAGCACAGATACGCAGTATTTT
CSARDLHGASTDTQYF
>NA|TRBJ2-2|TRBD2|TRBV2
TGTGCCAGCAGTGAACCCCTAGCGGGGGGAAACACCGGGGAGCTGTTTTTT
CASSEPLAGGNTGELFF
>NA|TRBJ2-2|NA|TRBV7-7
TGTGCTAGCAGCCCGCGTTGGGCAGCGAACACCGGGGAGCTGTTTTTT
CASSPRWAANTGELFF
>NA|TRBJ1-6|NA|TRBV6-2/TRBV6-3
TGTGCCAGCAGCCCCGCCGGTCCCAGTTATTCACCCCTCCACTTT
CASSPAGPSYSPLHF
>many|TRBJ1-1|NA|TRBV27
TGTGCCAGCAGTCCAAACAGGGTTTGGAACACTGAAGCTTTCTTT
CASSPNRVWNTEAFF
>NA|TRBJ1-2|NA|TRBV19
TGTGCCAGTAGTGGGCGGATTAGCTATGGCTACACCTTC
CASSGRISYGYTF
>NA|TRBJ1-3|NA|TRBV30
TGTGCCTGGACAGTCGGCTCTGGAACCACCATATATTTT
CAWTVGSGTTIYF
>many|TRBJ2-5|TRBD2|TRBV4-3
TGCGCCAGCAGCGCGGGACTAGCGCCACAAGAGACCCAGTACTTC
CASSAGLAPQETQYF
>once|TRBJ1-1|TRBD1|TRBV6-6
TGTGCCAGCAGTTACCTCCGGACAGGGGGAAACACTGAAGCTTTCTTT
CASSYLRTGGNTEAFF
>NA|TRBJ2-7|NA|TRBV5-1
TGCGCCAGCAGCCCAGACCAAGGCTACGAGCAGTACTTC
CASSPDQGYEQYF
>few|TRBJ2-5|TRBD2|TRBV20-1
TGCAGTGCTAGAGGAGGGGGGAGCGGGAGTGGAAAGACCCAGTACTTC
CSARGGGSGSGKTQYF
>NA|TRBJ1-1|NA|TRBV6-2/TRBV6-3
TGTGTCAGCAGTTATCTGAACACTGCAGCTTTCTTT
CVSSYLNTAAFF
>many|TRBJ1-5|TRBD1|TRBV4-1
TGCGCCAGCAGCCAAGATGGGGGGACAGGGGTTACTCAGCCCCAGCATTTT
CASSQDGGTGVTQPQHF
>NA|TRBJ1-1|TRBD1|TRBV28
TGTGCCAGCAGACTCACAGGGGATACTGAAGCTTTCTTT
CASRLTGDTEAFF